These T cell receptor beta chains were read from a single sample in a study of shared T cell receptors in the human thymus. Repertoires were generated with immunoSEQ multiplex PCR, while TCRdb's copy carries only in-frame clones and drops some. Counted here are hundreds of thousands of clones, more than 75% occurring once; the ten biggest clones make up 0.0094%. This sample also belongs to another study, concerning human thymus T cells.

What was sequenced was thymocytes. The receptors here all came from a boy under two years old with a congenital heart defect. The CDR3 runs from the conserved cysteine through the conserved F or W. D genes are given only for firm matches. Some rows have no size entry. The others give once, few or many, or a class for an expanded clone.

j_gene | d_gene | abundance | v_gene | CDR3aa | CDR3nt
TRBJ1-1 | NA | once | TRBV14 | CASSKQGNTEAFF | TGTGCCAGCAGCAAACAGGGGAACACTGAAGCTTTCTTT
TRBJ1-2 | TRBD1 | NA | TRBV18 | CASSPPLCRQGGGYTF | TGTGCCAGCTCACCACCGCTCTGTCGACAGGGGGGTGGCTACACCTTC
TRBJ2-1 | TRBD1 | NA | TRBV6-1 | CASSGPTGSFRNEQFF | TGTGCCAGCAGTGGCCCGACAGGGTCTTTTAGAAATGAGCAGTTCTTC
TRBJ2-1 | NA | NA | TRBV7-6 | CASSLELAENEQFF | TGTGCCAGCAGCTTAGAACTAGCTGAGAATGAGCAGTTCTTC
TRBJ2-6 | NA | NA | TRBV2 | CASSPGWLSGANVLTF | TGTGCCAGCAGCCCAGGGTGGCTCTCTGGGGCCAACGTCCTGACTTTC
TRBJ1-1 | NA | once | TRBV11-2 | CASSPYGGDTEAFF | TGTGCCAGCAGCCCATACGGGGGGGACACTGAAGCTTTCTTT
TRBJ1-2 | TRBD1 | NA | TRBV18 | CASSQTLDRGNYGYTF | TGTGCCAGCTCACAGACACTCGACAGGGGAAACTATGGCTACACCTTC
TRBJ2-7 | TRBD2 | NA | TRBV4-1 | CASSQGDYSGAHEQYF | TGCGCCAGCAGCCAGGGGGACTACAGTGGGGCACACGAGCAGTACTTC
TRBJ2-7 | NA | NA | TRBV5-4 | CASSQTDAKEQYF | TGTGCCAGCAGCCAGACAGATGCTAAGGAGCAGTACTTC
TRBJ2-7 | TRBD2 | few | TRBV7-9 | CASSLGASGSNREQYF | TGTGCCAGCAGCTTAGGGGCTAGCGGGAGCAATCGCGAGCAGTACTTC
TRBJ2-1 | TRBD1 | NA | TRBV27 | CATRTGLYNEQFF | TGTGCCACCAGGACAGGGCTGTACAATGAGCAGTTCTTC
TRBJ2-7 | TRBD1 | NA | TRBV6-6 | CASRQGSSYEQYF | TGTGCCAGCAGACAGGGGAGCTCCTACGAGCAGTACTTC
TRBJ1-1 | NA | NA | TRBV5-4 | CASSFPQPNTEAFF | TGTGCCAGCAGCTTTCCACAGCCGAACACTGAAGCTTTCTTT
TRBJ2-3 | TRBD2 | NA | TRBV5-1 | CASSFGSGRPTDTQYF | TGCGCCAGCAGCTTTGGTAGCGGGAGGCCCACAGATACGCAGTATTTT
TRBJ2-7 | NA | few | TRBV4-3 | CASSRGGKSSYEQYF | TGCGCCAGCAGCCGTGGCGGAAAAAGCTCCTACGAGCAGTACTTC
TRBJ1-3 | NA | NA | TRBV11-2 | CASSLVIHFDRGGNTIYF | TGTGCCAGCAGCTTAGTAATTCATTTCGACAGAGGTGGAAACACCATATATTTT
TRBJ1-5 | TRBD1 | once | TRBV4-1 | CASSQGGQGDNQPQHF | TGCGCCAGCAGCCAAGGAGGACAGGGGGACAATCAGCCCCAGCATTTT
TRBJ1-2 | TRBD1 | NA | TRBV2 | CARTTGTVKRAGYTF | TGTGCCAGAACTACCGGGACAGTGAAGCGAGCTGGCTACACCTTC
TRBJ1-5 | TRBD1 | NA | TRBV28 | CASSTTGDQPQHF | TGTGCCAGCAGTACGACAGGGGACCAGCCCCAGCATTTT
TRBJ2-7 | TRBD1 | NA | TRBV27 | CASSFLAGGQGHYEQYF | TGTGCCAGCAGTTTCTTGGCGGGGGGACAGGGGCATTACGAGCAGTACTTC
TRBJ2-7 | TRBD1 | NA | TRBV5-6 | CASSLCLQGSPYEQYF | TGTGCCAGCAGCTTGTGCTTACAGGGGTCTCCCTACGAGCAGTACTTC
TRBJ2-3 | TRBD2 | NA | TRBV19 | CASSKRSGEMIHTQYF | TGTGCCAGTAGTAAAAGGAGCGGGGAGATGATACATACGCAGTATTTT
TRBJ1-1 | TRBD1 | NA | TRBV15 | CATSSLQGPNLYTEAFF | TGTGCCACCAGCAGCCTACAGGGGCCTAACCTCTACACTGAAGCTTTCTTT
TRBJ2-2 | TRBD2 | NA | TRBV9 | CASSNKKTSGRIRINTGELFF | TGTGCCAGCAGCAATAAAAAGACTAGCGGGAGAATTAGAATCAACACCGGGGAGCTGTTTTTT
TRBJ1-5 | TRBD1 | NA | TRBV28 | CASSLGDREARNQPQHF | TGTGCCAGCAGTCTCGGGGACAGGGAGGCTCGCAATCAGCCCCAGCATTTT
TRBJ2-7 | TRBD2 | NA | TRBV10-2 | CASSVSSGPKGEQYF | TGCGCCAGCAGTGTGTCTAGCGGCCCGAAGGGAGAGCAGTACTTC
TRBJ2-7 | TRBD2 | NA | TRBV6-5 | CASSYSTAGAHEQYF | TGTGCCAGCAGTTACTCGACAGCGGGAGCTCACGAGCAGTACTTC
TRBJ2-1 | NA | NA | TRBV11-2 | CASTPTRGGQFF | TGTGCCAGCACCCCCACCCGGGGTGGGCAGTTCTTC
TRBJ2-4 | NA | NA | TRBV4-3 | CASSQEGTLAKNIQYF | TGCGCCAGCAGCCAAGAGGGGACATTAGCCAAAAACATTCAGTACTTC
TRBJ2-7 | TRBD1 | NA | TRBV4-2 | CASSQDPWDRANLDYEQYF | TGTGCCAGCAGCCAAGATCCGTGGGACAGGGCCAATCTTGACTACGAGCAGTACTTC
TRBJ1-6 | NA | NA | TRBV10-2 | CASSEKEGNSPLHF | TGCGCCAGCAGTGAAAAGGAGGGGAATTCACCCCTCCACTTT
TRBJ1-2 | NA | NA | TRBV11-2 | CASSPRKEVGHAHGYTF | TGTGCCAGCAGCCCCAGGAAGGAGGTGGGTCACGCTCACGGCTACACCTTC
TRBJ2-1 | TRBD2 | NA | TRBV28 | CASSPGLLYNEQFF | TGTGCCAGCAGCCCGGGACTACTCTACAATGAGCAGTTCTTC
TRBJ2-7 | TRBD1 | NA | TRBV4-1 | CASSQDDRGHWSYEQYF | TGCGCCAGCAGCCAAGATGACAGGGGGCATTGGTCCTACGAGCAGTACTTC
TRBJ1-2 | NA | few | TRBV19 | CASSPRGDRGYTF | TGTGCCAGTAGTCCCCGGGGGGATCGAGGCTACACCTTC
TRBJ1-2 | NA | NA | TRBV5-1 | CASSPLNREGYGYTF | TGCGCCAGCAGCCCACTCAACAGGGAAGGTTATGGCTACACCTTC
TRBJ2-1 | TRBD2 | NA | TRBV11-2 | CASSFPGLAFF | TGTGCCAGCTCCTTTCCGGGACTAGCCTTCTTC
TRBJ2-1 | TRBD2 | NA | TRBV2 | CAGGLAGNEQFF | TGTGCCGGGGGACTAGCGGGAAATGAGCAGTTCTTC
TRBJ2-2 | NA | NA | TRBV7-2 | CASSVGTPANTGELFF | TGTGCCAGCAGCGTCGGGACTCCGGCGAACACCGGGGAGCTGTTTTTT
TRBJ2-5 | NA | NA | TRBV11-2 | CASSLGGTETQYF | TGTGCCAGCAGCTTGGGGGGAACAGAGACCCAGTACTTC
TRBJ1-5 | TRBD1 | once | TRBV2 | CASSADRDRDQPQHF | TGTGCCAGCAGCGCCGACAGGGACAGGGATCAGCCCCAGCATTTT
TRBJ1-1 | NA | NA | TRBV5-1 | CASSHWGHKGNTEAFF | TGCGCCAGCAGCCACTGGGGGCATAAGGGCAACACTGAAGCTTTCTTT
TRBJ1-6 | NA | NA | TRBV4-3 | CASSQDLYNSPLHF | TGCGCCAGCAGCCAAGATCTTTATAATTCACCCCTCCACTTT
TRBJ2-3 | NA | NA | TRBV9 | CASSVAPGERSTDTQYF | TGTGCCAGCAGCGTAGCCCCGGGGGAGCGGTCGACAGATACGCAGTATTTT
TRBJ2-6 | TRBD1 | NA | TRBV27 | CASSLRPIQGALITSGANVLTF | TGTGCCAGCAGTTTACGACCGATACAGGGGGCGCTAATTACCTCTGGGGCCAACGTCCTGACTTTC
TRBJ2-3 | TRBD2 | NA | TRBV19 | CASSMLGPSGTSTDTQYF | TGTGCCAGTAGTATGCTCGGTCCTAGCGGGACCTCAACAGATACGCAGTATTTT
TRBJ2-1 | TRBD2 | NA | TRBV10-3 | CAISGRDYREGEQFF | TGTGCCATCAGTGGCCGGGACTATCGGGAGGGTGAGCAGTTCTTC
TRBJ2-1 | NA | NA | TRBV7-9 | CASSFCNEQFF | TGTGCCAGCAGCTTCTGCAATGAGCAGTTCTTC
TRBJ1-1 | NA | NA | TRBV30 | CAWRRTGTMNTEAFF | TGTGCCTGGAGAAGGACGGGGACTATGAACACTGAAGCTTTCTTT
TRBJ2-3 | NA | NA | TRBV29-1 | CSVHWSRGKTDTQYF | TGCAGCGTACACTGGAGCAGGGGTAAAACAGATACGCAGTATTTT
TRBJ2-1 | NA | NA | TRBV14 | CASSQGYRAYNEQFF | TGTGCCAGCAGCCAAGGGTACAGGGCGTACAATGAGCAGTTCTTC
TRBJ1-6 | TRBD1 | NA | TRBV18 | CASSPDRGCHSPLHF | TGTGCCAGCTCACCAGACAGGGGGTGTCATTCACCCCTCCACTTT
TRBJ2-3 | NA | once | TRBV5-4 | CASSLGQISYGTDTQYF | TGTGCCAGCAGCTTGGGCCAAATTTCCTACGGCACAGATACGCAGTATTTT
TRBJ1-5 | TRBD1 | once | TRBV19 | CASSKRDRWVDQPQHF | TGTGCCAGTAGTAAGCGGGACAGGTGGGTCGATCAGCCCCAGCATTTT
TRBJ1-3 | NA | NA | TRBV28 | CASSPLRGSGNTIYF | TGTGCCAGCAGCCCTCTCCGAGGCTCTGGAAACACCATATATTTT
TRBJ2-2 | TRBD2 | NA | TRBV5-1 | CASSRLAGGRWTGELFF | TGCGCCAGCAGTAGACTAGCGGGGGGCCGGTGGACCGGGGAGCTGTTTTTT
TRBJ2-5 | NA | NA | TRBV7-2 | CASSLARSNRFRETQYF | TGTGCCAGCAGCTTAGCGCGGTCTAACAGGTTCCGAGAGACCCAGTACTTC
TRBJ2-5 | TRBD1 | NA | TRBV4-1 | CASSPRGTGANQETQYF | TGCGCCAGCAGCCCCAGGGGGACAGGGGCGAATCAAGAGACCCAGTACTTC
TRBJ1-5 | TRBD1 | NA | TRBV28 | CASSPLYQGGNQPQHF | TGTGCCAGCAGTCCCCTATACCAGGGGGGCAATCAGCCCCAGCATTTT
TRBJ1-2 | NA | NA | TRBV4-2 | CASSKTQGHGAYGYTF | TGTGCCAGCAGCAAAACACAGGGACATGGGGCATATGGCTACACCTTC